The 32 T cell receptor beta chains below all came from one sample that was sequenced in a study of T-cell reconstitution after alpha-beta-depleted transplantation in children. Unique molecular identifiers were incorporated when the TCRbeta library was constructed. TCRdb reanalysed the PCR reads using MiXCR and keeps one entry per CDR3 protein. The data contain 300,000 or so distinct CDR3 sequences, 9.9% of them singletons. The source material was PBMCs from the stem cell graft donor, sampled from the stem cell graft. The receptor source for this set is a human donor who donated a stem cell graft to a child with SCID.

This clonotype occurred a few times. The chain carries TRBV12-3 or TRBV12-4 and TRBJ2-3, with 9 bases matching TRBD2. Trimming took 5 bases from V and 3 from J; bases not matched to a gene: 12. The CDR3 loop spans 17 amino acids. CDR3 DNA sequence: TGTGCCAGCAGTCCCATCCTAGCGGGGAGAGGGACAGATACGCAGTATTTT. Its translation is CASSPILAGRGTDTQYF.

This clonotype appeared once. The chain joins TRBV11-2 to TRBJ2-1; the D gene is possibly TRBD2 (5 bases). The CDR3 extends over 12 amino acids. Trimming removed 3 bases from V and 8 bases from J, with 8 bases in between. Germline V CDR1 and CDR2: SGHAT, FQNNGV. The DNA of the CDR3 is TGTGCCAGCAGCTTCTCGGGGTATGAGCAGTTCTTC. This translates into CASSFSGYEQFF.

The rearrangement joins TRBV4-1 to TRBJ2-7; TRBD2 might be the D (6 bases). CDR1 and CDR2 (germline): MGHRA, YSYEKL. V lost 3 bases to trimming and J lost 0 bases, with 15 bases between them. The CDR3 is made up of 16 amino acids. CDR3: CASSQEGTGSSYEQYF. In DNA, the CDR3 is TGCGCCAGCAGCCAGGAGGGAACTGGGAGCTCCTACGAGCAGTACTTC.

As concerns this clonotype: One base away lies a much larger clone, so this may be a sequencing read error. This chain connects TRBV5-1 to TRBJ2-1; 10 bases are a match to TRBD2. The CDR3 covers 13 residues. The V and J ends lost 7 bases and 10 bases, in that order; junction bases with no gene match: 8. CDR1 is SGHRS, CDR2 YFSETQ, per germline. Here the CDR3 DNA reads TGCGCCAGCTATGGACTAGCGGCCTACGAGCAGTTCTTC. Amino acid sequence: CASYGLAAYEQFF.

The chain recombines TRBV5-6 with TRBJ2-7, with TRBD1 identical over 9 bases. Germline CDR1 SGHDT, CDR2 YYEEEE. This CDR3 is built from 15 residues. The V and J ends lost 4 bases and 1 base, in that order; junction bases with no gene match: 6. The CDR3 coding sequence is TGTGCCAGCAGCCTTGGGGACAGGGATTCCTACGAGCAGTACTTC. It codes for CASSLGDRDSYEQYF.

This clonotype was seen more than once but under ten times. V and J are TRBV11-2 and TRBJ2-7; 13 bases align to TRBD2. CDR1 and CDR2 from the germline V gene are SGHAT and FQNNGV. Germline trimming cut 0 bases from V and 3 bases from J; bases unmatched to any gene: 8. This CDR3 is 18 amino acids long. CDR3 nucleotide sequence: TGTGCCAGCAGCTTAGATCGACTAGCGGGGGGCGGTAACTACGAGCAGTACTTC. Encoded protein: CASSLDRLAGGGNYEQYF.

This clonotype showed up many times. J is TRBJ1-1 and V is TRBV7-2; unclear D gene. V lost 1 base, J lost 3 bases, and 9 bases lay in between. The CDR3 has 14 residues. Germline-derived CDR1 and CDR2 are SGHTA and FQGNSA. The CDR3 nucleotides read TGTGCCAGCAGCTTAGGCGGCGGTTACACTGAAGCTTTCTTT. This translates into CASSLGGGYTEAFF.

This clonotype has ten or more counts. V gene TRBV7-2 combines with J gene TRBJ1-5; the D is unclear. The CDR3 extends over 14 amino acids. V shed 1 base and J shed 4 bases, with 8 bases lying between them. Germline V gene data show CDR1 as SGHTA and CDR2 as FQGNSA. CDR3 protein: CASSLGQFNQPQHF. DNA of the CDR3: TGTGCCAGCAGCTTAGGCCAGTTTAATCAGCCCCAGCATTTT.

This clonotype was counted between two and nine times. The chain is built from TRBV12-3 or TRBV12-4 and TRBJ2-2; D may be TRBD1 (6 bases). V was clipped by 6 bases and J by 2 bases, with 19 bases between them. The CDR3 extends over 17 amino acids. For the CDR3, the DNA is TGTGCCAGCAGCCCGTACCGGGACATAAGAAACACCGGGGAGCTGTTTTTT. It encodes CASSPYRDIRNTGELFF.

This clonotype was picked up many times. The chain employs TRBV12-3 or TRBV12-4 and TRBJ2-6, with 10 bases that match TRBD1. This CDR3 is built from 19 residues. V trimming: 6 bases; J trimming: 0 bases; junction bases outside the gene matches: 11. CDR3 DNA: TGTGCCAGCAGCCACCCACCGGGACAGGGGAGCTCTGGGGCCAACGTCCTGACTTTC. As protein: CASSHPPGQGSSGANVLTF.

This clonotype was counted ten times or more. CDR3 sequence reads: CASTRSGRGDNEQFF. The CDR3 DNA sequence: TGCGCCAGCACCAGATCTGGGAGGGGAGACAATGAGCAGTTCTTC. The chain has TRBV5-1 and TRBJ2-1; 7 nucleotides agree with TRBD2. The CDR3 totals 15 residues. Per the germline V gene, CDR1 is SGHRS and CDR2 is YFSETQ. Losses at the gene ends were 6 bases for V and 5 bases for J; bases not matched to a gene: 11.

This clonotype has at least ten counts. This chain joins TRBV10-3 and TRBJ2-3, with 7 bases matching TRBD2. After removal of 6 bases from V and 6 bases from J, the junction contained 9 bases not matched to a gene. The CDR3 consists of 14 residues. Germline lookup yields CDR1 ENHRY and CDR2 SYGVKD. This CDR3 reads CAIRGGGPFDTQYF. CDR3 sequence (DNA): TGTGCCATCAGGGGCGGGGGTCCCTTTGATACGCAGTATTTT.

The rearrangement links TRBV20-1 to TRBJ2-1, with 7 bases matching TRBD2. Germline assignment: CDR1 DFQATT and CDR2 SNEGSKA (reference sequence). V shed 0 bases and J 0 bases; nucleotides not matched to a gene: 2. This CDR3 is 15 amino acids long. The CDR3 reads CSARDLADSYNEQFF. Here the CDR3 DNA reads TGCAGTGCTAGAGACCTAGCGGACTCCTACAATGAGCAGTTCTTC.

V gene TRBV4-1 combines with J gene TRBJ2-1, with D hard to call. The V gene's germline CDR1 is MGHRA and CDR2 YSYEKL. This CDR3 has 16 residues. V was clipped by 0 bases and J by 12 bases, with 21 bases between them. The DNA of the CDR3 is TGCGCCAGCAGCCAAGATTTCGGCCCCGCCCTAGGTGGGCAGTTCTTC. Amino acid sequence: CASSQDFGPALGGQFF.

This clonotype showed up many times. The CDR3 bases are TGCGCCAGGAGACAGGGCAGTTTGAGGACAGATACGCAGTATTTT. As protein: CARRQGSLRTDTQYF. V is TRBV5-1 and J is TRBJ2-3, with 7 bases lining up with TRBD1. The germline gives CDR1 SGHRS, CDR2 YFSETQ. CDR3 length: 15 residues. J lost 3 bases, V lost 8 bases, and 12 bases had no gene match.

This clonotype has a count of ten or more. The J gene is TRBJ1-4, the V gene TRBV3-1, with 9 bases matching TRBD1. This CDR3 contains 15 residues. CDR1 and CDR2 from the germline V gene are LGHDT and YNNKEL (reference sequence). The ends lost 4 bases at V and 4 bases at J; junction bases unmatched: 4. CDR3 region: CASSLPGQGNEKLFF. In DNA form, the CDR3 reads TGTGCCAGCAGCCTTCCGGGACAGGGTAATGAAAAACTGTTTTTT.

This clonotype was seen a few times. This sequence joins TRBV12-3 or TRBV12-4 and TRBJ2-5; D is unclear. This CDR3 has 13 residues. V lost 10 bases, J lost 1 base, and 13 bases lay in between. CDR3 sequence reads: CATRTLSQETQYF. The CDR3 bases are TGTGCCACCCGTACGCTTTCCCAAGAGACCCAGTACTTC.

The chain has TRBV7-9 and TRBJ2-7, with 7 bases aligning to TRBD1. Germline V gene sequence: CDR1 SEHNR, CDR2 FQNEAQ (reference sequence). V gave up 2 bases and J gave up 6 bases; unmatched junction bases: 7. The CDR3 totals 14 residues. For the CDR3, the DNA is TGTGCCAGCAGCTTATCAACTACAGGGGCCGAGCAGTACTTC. Translating it yields CASSLSTTGAEQYF.

The CDR3 protein is CSASREASEKLFF. The CDR3 DNA follows: TGCAGTGCTAGTCGTGAAGCGTCTGAAAAACTGTTTTTT. The rearrangement links TRBV20-1 to TRBJ1-4; no firm D call. V was shortened by 3 bases and J by 7 bases, with 12 bases between the two germline ends. Looked up from germline, CDR1 is DFQATT and CDR2 is SNEGSKA (reference sequence). This CDR3 has 13 residues.

This clonotype was detected a few times. This chain connects TRBV4-1 to TRBJ1-1, with 7 bases that match TRBD1. The junction had 4 bases not matched to a gene; V was cut back by 1 base and J by 5 bases. The CDR3 loop spans 14 amino acids. The germline V gene encodes CDR1 MGHRA and CDR2 YSYEKL. CDR3 nucleotide sequence: TGCGCCAGCAGCCAAGTCGCAGGGGGGACTGAAGCTTTCTTT. This translates into CASSQVAGGTEAFF.

This clonotype occurred a few times. The chain carries TRBV19 and TRBJ2-2; D tentatively reads TRBD1 or TRBD2 (5 bases each). V lost 3 bases, J lost 7 bases, and 15 bases lay in between. From germline, CDR1 is LNHDA and CDR2 SQIVND (reference sequence). This CDR3 comprises 15 residues. CDR3 region: CASSMGRNVYGELFF. The CDR3 region has the DNA TGTGCCAGTAGTATGGGACGTAATGTTTACGGGGAGCTGTTTTTT.

The chain carries TRBV20-1 and TRBJ2-5, with 7 bases lining up with TRBD1. Germline CDR1 DFQATT, CDR2 SNEGSKA (reference sequence). The CDR3 contains 14 residues. The J segment lost 2 bases and the V segment lost 1 base, leaving 4 bases of the junction unmatched. DNA for the CDR3: TGCAGTGCTAGAGGGGACAGAATACAAGAGACCCAGTACTTC. It is translated as CSARGDRIQETQYF.

This clonotype has only a few counts. The V call is TRBV7-6, the J call TRBJ2-2; unclear D gene. The CDR3 loop spans 16 amino acids. Trimming removed 5 bases from V and 1 base from J, with 14 bases in between. Germline CDR1 is SGHVS and CDR2 is FNYEAQ. This CDR3 is CASSPRERKNTGELFF. The CDR3 DNA reads TGTGCCAGCAGCCCCCGTGAGAGGAAGAACACCGGGGAGCTGTTTTTT. The full variable domain, in which reference TRBV7-6 and TRBJ2-2 provide the parts outside the CDR3, is GAGVSQSPRYKVTKRGQDVALRCDPISGHVSLYWYRQALGQGPEFLTYFNYEAQQDKSGLPNDRFSAERPEGSISTLTIQRTEQRDSAMYRCASSPRERKNTGELFFGEGSRLTVL.

This clonotype was recorded a few times. This chain links TRBV5-6 with TRBJ2-1; 11 nucleotides match TRBD1. Germline CDR1 is SGHDT and CDR2 is YYEEEE. The CDR3 is made up of 15 amino acids. The ends lost 4 bases at V and 6 bases at J; junction bases unmatched: 6. The DNA for the CDR3 is TGTGCCAGCAGCGGAGCCGGGACAGGGGGCAATGAGCAGTTCTTC. Its translation: CASSGAGTGGNEQFF.

This clonotype turned up a few times. V is TRBV6-5 and J is TRBJ2-5; D is unclear. Germline-derived CDR1 and CDR2 are MNHEY and SVGAGI. The CDR3 sequence is 13 residues long. V was shortened by 0 bases and J by 6 bases, with 8 bases between the two germline ends. The CDR3 sequence: CASSYSDEKTQYF. The CDR3 DNA sequence: TGTGCCAGCAGTTACTCAGACGAGAAGACCCAGTACTTC.

The V gene is TRBV7-2, the J gene TRBJ2-7; D is undetermined. Between the trimmed V and J ends, which lost 2 bases and 5 bases, there was a span of 7 bases. Germline V CDR1 and CDR2: SGHTA, FQGNSA. The CDR3 is 12 residues long. The CDR3 loop reads CASSLNPNEQYF. The DNA for the CDR3 is TGTGCCAGCAGCTTAAACCCGAACGAGCAGTACTTC.

This clonotype was observed a few times. V gene TRBV29-1 combines with J gene TRBJ2-5; no clear D gene. V gave up 3 bases and J gave up 1 base, with 12 bases separating them. Germline V gene sequence: CDR1 SQVTM, CDR2 ANQGSEA. CDR3 size: 14 residues. CDR3 coding DNA: TGCAGCGTTGATTCTCCAGCGACCCAAGAGACCCAGTACTTC. Its translation: CSVDSPATQETQYF.

V and J are TRBV2 and TRBJ2-1; 14 bases are shared with TRBD2. Germline V gives CDR1 SNHLY, CDR2 FYNNEI. This CDR3 contains 15 residues. The junction had 5 bases not matched to a gene; V was cut back by 5 bases and J by 8 bases. The chain's CDR3 is CASSRLAGGRDEQFF. Here the CDR3 DNA reads TGTGCCAGCAGTCGACTAGCGGGGGGGCGGGATGAGCAGTTCTTC.

V and J are TRBV18 and TRBJ2-1; no definite D call. V was cut by 1 base and J by 9 bases, with 7 bases left in between. CDR1 is KGHSH, CDR2 LQKENI, per germline. The CDR3 is 12 residues long. This chain's CDR3 is CASSPRGGEQFF. In DNA, the CDR3 is TGTGCCAGCTCACCACGCGGTGGTGAGCAGTTCTTC.

This clonotype was observed a few times. This rearrangement joins TRBV5-1 to TRBJ1-6; D ambiguous. Germline lookup yields CDR1 SGHRS and CDR2 YFSETQ. V shed 1 base and J shed 6 bases, with 14 bases lying between them. This CDR3 has 16 amino acids. The CDR3 coding sequence is TGCGCCAGCAGCTTGCTGTGGACGGAGGCTAATTCACCCCTCCACTTT. Translating gives CASSLLWTEANSPLHF. Using reference TRBV5-1 and TRBJ1-6 for the parts outside the CDR3, the full variable domain is KAGVTQTPRYLIKTRGQQVTLSCSPISGHRSVSWYQQTPGQGLQFLFEYFSETQRNKGNFPGRFSGRQFSNSRSEMNVSTLELGDSALYLCASSLLWTEANSPLHFGNGTRLTVT.

This clonotype was counted at least ten times. The chain carries TRBV20-1 and TRBJ2-2; weak D call: TRBD2 (5 bases). CDR1 is DFQATT and CDR2 is SNEGSKA in the germline V gene (reference sequence). The ends were cut back, 0 bases at V and 3 bases at J, with 11 bases in the middle. The CDR3 length is 15 residues. DNA for the CDR3: TGCAGTGCTAGAGATTTCCAGGAGGACACCGGGGAGCTGTTTTTT. Protein product: CSARDFQEDTGELFF.

This clonotype was counted ten times or more. The rearrangement joins TRBV29-1 to TRBJ1-5, with TRBD1 matching over 8 bases. Germline V gene data show CDR1 as SQVTM and CDR2 as ANQGSEA. CDR3 length: 14 residues. V lost 1 base to trimming and J lost 10 bases; unmatched junction nucleotides: 9. CDR3 sequence reads: CSVEVRQGAGPQHF. Here the CDR3 DNA reads TGCAGCGTTGAAGTACGCCAGGGGGCAGGTCCCCAGCATTTT.